Detailed here is one T cell receptor (beta chain). This sample is part of a study of shared clonotypes between healthy human individuals. TCRdb's copy holds only in-frame clones and misses some; the assay was immunoSEQ multiplex PCR. The table records under 2,000,000 clones, around 96% of them present only once. CD45RO-negative, CCR7-selected cells formed the naive CD8 fraction, which excluded terminally differentiated effector memory CD45RA+ cells. The sequencing input was naive CD8+ T cells sorted from blood. The clonotype originates from a man between 18 and 29 years old in good health.

The CDR3 nucleotides are TGTGCCAGCTCCCTCACCCCCGGACAGGGTATTCCGACGACTAATGAAAAACTGTTTTTT. Its translation is CASSLTPGQGIPTTNEKLFF. The chain joins TRBV18 to TRBJ1-4; TRBD1 matches 8 bases. The V gene's germline CDR1 is KGHSH and CDR2 LQKENI. This CDR3 is 20 amino acids long. Trimming removed 6 bases from V and 2 bases from J; junction bases left unmatched: 20. Looking up the rest from reference TRBV18 and TRBJ1-4 gives the full variable domain: NAGVMQNPRHLVRRRGQEARLRCSPMKGHSHVYWYRQLPEEGLKFMVYLQKENIIDESGMPKERFSAEFPKEGPSILRIQQVVRGDSAAYFCASSLTPGQGIPTTNEKLFFGSGTQLSVL.